The rows below give T cell receptor beta chains drawn from one sample of a study of low-dose radiotherapy and immunotherapy resistance in tumors. TCRdb fed the reads into MiXCR, producing one record per CDR3 protein. The sample consists of tens of thousands of distinct CDR3 sequences, 20% to 25% of them appearing once. The material was PBMCs, obtained after low-dose radiotherapy plus immunotherapy. All receptors derive from a female donor with ovarian cancer. Each CDR3 is given with its conserved first and last residue. D genes are given only for firm matches. Clone size is stated in some rows and not others, as once, few, many or a class when expanded.

clone size: medium-sized; D gene: TRBD1; V gene: TRBV2; J gene: TRBJ2-7; CDR3 DNA: TGTGCCAGCAGTCCAGACAGGGCTGTCTCCTACGAGCAGTACTTC; CDR3 protein: CASSPDRAVSYEQYF
clone size: many; D gene: .; V gene: TRBV15; J gene: TRBJ2-3; CDR3 DNA: TGTGCCACCAGCAGGTTTTCAGATACGCAGTATTTT; CDR3 protein: CATSRFSDTQYF
clone size: many; D gene: .; V gene: TRBV9; J gene: TRBJ2-1; CDR3 DNA: TGTGCCAGCAGCGTCATCCCGGGACCCGGAACCAACAATGAGCAGTTCTTC; CDR3 protein: CASSVIPGPGTNNEQFF
clone size: .; D gene: .; V gene: TRBV5-6; J gene: TRBJ2-5; CDR3 DNA: TGTGCCAGCAGCCACCCCGGGGGGACCCAGTACTTC; CDR3 protein: CASSHPGGTQYF
clone size: many; D gene: TRBD2; V gene: TRBV24-1; J gene: TRBJ2-1; CDR3 DNA: TGTGCCACCAGTGATACACTAGCGGGGTGGTCCTACAATGAGCAGTTCTTC; CDR3 protein: CATSDTLAGWSYNEQFF
clone size: many; D gene: .; V gene: TRBV27; J gene: TRBJ2-2; CDR3 DNA: TGTGCCAGCAGTTTGAAAGGGACCGGGGAGCTGTTTTTT; CDR3 protein: CASSLKGTGELFF
clone size: .; D gene: TRBD2; V gene: TRBV5-5; J gene: TRBJ2-1; CDR3 DNA: TGTGCCAGCAGCTTGTTTGCGGGGGCCTACAATGAGCAGTTCTTC; CDR3 protein: CASSLFAGAYNEQFF
clone size: many; D gene: .; V gene: TRBV11-3; J gene: TRBJ2-5; CDR3 DNA: TGTGCCAGCAGCACCTCGGGGCTACAAGAGACCCAGTACTTC; CDR3 protein: CASSTSGLQETQYF
clone size: few; D gene: TRBD2; V gene: TRBV6-2/TRBV6-3; J gene: TRBJ2-1; CDR3 DNA: TGTGCCAGCAGTTACTCACTAGGGACTAGCCGGAGGAATGAGCAGTTCTTC; CDR3 protein: CASSYSLGTSRRNEQFF
clone size: many; D gene: .; V gene: TRBV30; J gene: TRBJ1-1; CDR3 DNA: TGTGCCTGGAGTGTACTACGGGTGGCGGGCACTGAAGCTTTCTTT; CDR3 protein: CAWSVLRVAGTEAFF
clone size: many; D gene: .; V gene: TRBV19; J gene: TRBJ2-7; CDR3 DNA: TGTGCCAGTACCGGGGGTTCTTACGAGCAGTACTTC; CDR3 protein: CASTGGSYEQYF
clone size: .; D gene: TRBD2; V gene: TRBV2; J gene: TRBJ2-1; CDR3 DNA: TGTGCCAGCAGTGGATCCCGGGGGACTAGCGGGGCCAATGAGCAGTTCTTC; CDR3 protein: CASSGSRGTSGANEQFF
clone size: many; D gene: .; V gene: TRBV28; J gene: TRBJ2-3; CDR3 DNA: TGTGCCAGCAGTTTGGGGGATCCAGATACGCAGTATTTT; CDR3 protein: CASSLGDPDTQYF
clone size: many; D gene: .; V gene: TRBV6-6; J gene: TRBJ2-2; CDR3 DNA: TGTGCCAGCAGTCTTGGGGGGCTCGGGACCGGGGAGCTGTTTTTT; CDR3 protein: CASSLGGLGTGELFF
clone size: many; D gene: TRBD2; V gene: TRBV4-1; J gene: TRBJ2-1; CDR3 DNA: TGCGCCAGCAGCCAGCTTCTAGCGGGAGACTACAATGAGCAGTTCTTC; CDR3 protein: CASSQLLAGDYNEQFF
clone size: .; D gene: TRBD1; V gene: TRBV6-6; J gene: TRBJ1-6; CDR3 DNA: TGTGCCAGCAGTCGGGACAGAAATTCACCCCTCCACTTT; CDR3 protein: CASSRDRNSPLHF
clone size: many; D gene: TRBD1; V gene: TRBV20-1; J gene: TRBJ2-3; CDR3 DNA: TGCAGTGCTAGTGCGGACAGGGGAGGTGGCACAGATACGCAGTATTTT; CDR3 protein: CSASADRGGGTDTQYF
clone size: many; D gene: .; V gene: TRBV11-2; J gene: TRBJ2-5; CDR3 DNA: TGTGCCAGCAGCTTCGGGGGACGCGGGGAGACCCAGTACTTC; CDR3 protein: CASSFGGRGETQYF
clone size: .; D gene: TRBD1; V gene: TRBV2; J gene: TRBJ2-2; CDR3 DNA: TGTGCCAGCAGCGTTCAAGGGACAGGGGTCACCGGGGAGCTGTTTTTT; CDR3 protein: CASSVQGTGVTGELFF
clone size: many; D gene: .; V gene: TRBV10-2; J gene: TRBJ1-6; CDR3 DNA: TGCGCCAGCAGTGAGGCCACAGGGTATAATTCACCCCTCCACTTT; CDR3 protein: CASSEATGYNSPLHF
clone size: many; D gene: TRBD2; V gene: TRBV20-1; J gene: TRBJ2-1; CDR3 DNA: TGCAGTGCTAGAGATGATAGCGGGGTGGCCGGTGGGTACAATGAGCAGTTCTTC; CDR3 protein: CSARDDSGVAGGYNEQFF
clone size: many; D gene: TRBD1; V gene: TRBV27; J gene: TRBJ1-6; CDR3 DNA: TGTGCCAGCAGTTTTAGTGGACAGGGGAATTCACCCCTCCACTTT; CDR3 protein: CASSFSGQGNSPLHF
clone size: few; D gene: .; V gene: TRBV7-2; J gene: TRBJ2-3; CDR3 DNA: TGTGCCAGCAGCTTGGGAACGCCGTTTGATACGCAGTATTTT; CDR3 protein: CASSLGTPFDTQYF
clone size: few; D gene: TRBD2; V gene: TRBV15; J gene: TRBJ2-7; CDR3 DNA: TGTGCCACCAGCAGAGATATGCTAGCGGGGGGCGAGTTCTACGAGCAGTACTTC; CDR3 protein: CATSRDMLAGGEFYEQYF
clone size: .; D gene: .; V gene: TRBV5-1; J gene: TRBJ1-1; CDR3 DNA: TGCGCCAGCAGCTTCGTGCAGGGAGGTGAAGCTTTCTTT; CDR3 protein: CASSFVQGGEAFF
clone size: many; D gene: TRBD1; V gene: TRBV2; J gene: TRBJ2-7; CDR3 DNA: TGTGCCAGCAGGAGGGACAGGTCTTTCTACGAGCAGTACTTC; CDR3 protein: CASRRDRSFYEQYF
clone size: .; D gene: .; V gene: TRBV15; J gene: TRBJ1-4; CDR3 DNA: TGTGCCACCAGCAGAGGGACGGAGAAACTGTTTTTT; CDR3 protein: CATSRGTEKLFF
clone size: many; D gene: .; V gene: TRBV5-6; J gene: TRBJ1-5; CDR3 DNA: TGTGCCAGCAGCGGATGGACAGACTTAAATCAGCCCCAGCATTTT; CDR3 protein: CASSGWTDLNQPQHF
clone size: many; D gene: .; V gene: TRBV21-1; J gene: TRBJ1-1; CDR3 DNA: TGTGCCAGCAGCAAAGCGACTTACCGGGACAGGGGAGACACTGAAGCTTTCTTT; CDR3 protein: CASSKATYRDRGDTEAFF
clone size: many; D gene: TRBD1; V gene: TRBV18; J gene: TRBJ1-4; CDR3 DNA: TGTGCCAGCTCACCGACAGGGACTAATGAAAAACTGTTTTTT; CDR3 protein: CASSPTGTNEKLFF
clone size: many; D gene: .; V gene: TRBV7-2; J gene: TRBJ2-1; CDR3 DNA: TGTGCCAGCAGCAAAGTTTCTGGGGGGTCCTCCTACAATGAGCAGTTCTTC; CDR3 protein: CASSKVSGGSSYNEQFF
clone size: .; D gene: .; V gene: TRBV29-1; J gene: TRBJ2-7; CDR3 DNA: TGCAGCGTTGGGGGTGGAGGCTACGAGCAGTACTTC; CDR3 protein: CSVGGGGYEQYF
clone size: .; D gene: .; V gene: TRBV5-1; J gene: TRBJ2-1; CDR3 DNA: TGCGCCAGCTACCTCGCGGGTAGGCACAATGAGCAGTTCTTC; CDR3 protein: CASYLAGRHNEQFF
clone size: many; D gene: .; V gene: TRBV5-1; J gene: TRBJ2-5; CDR3 DNA: TGCGCCAGCAGCTTGTTTGGTCGAACTGTGGAGACCCAGTACTTC; CDR3 protein: CASSLFGRTVETQYF
clone size: .; D gene: TRBD2; V gene: TRBV7-8; J gene: TRBJ2-7; CDR3 DNA: TGTGCCAGCAGCTCCCCGGGCGCGGGAGCTCTAGTGTGGACCTACGAGCAGTACTTC; CDR3 protein: CASSSPGAGALVWTYEQYF
clone size: .; D gene: .; V gene: TRBV28; J gene: TRBJ1-5; CDR3 DNA: TGTGCCAGCAGTTTTGGTGGGCAGGGGATAAATCAGCCCCAGCATTTT; CDR3 protein: CASSFGGQGINQPQHF
clone size: many; D gene: .; V gene: TRBV13; J gene: TRBJ1-1; CDR3 DNA: TGTGCCAGCAGCTTGCTACGGGGCACTGAAGCTTTCTTT; CDR3 protein: CASSLLRGTEAFF
clone size: .; D gene: .; V gene: TRBV28; J gene: TRBJ2-1; CDR3 DNA: TGTGCCACCAGCCGAGGGGGTCCCCCCAATGAGCAGTTCTTC; CDR3 protein: CATSRGGPPNEQFF
clone size: many; D gene: .; V gene: TRBV6-2/TRBV6-3; J gene: TRBJ2-2; CDR3 DNA: TGTGCCAGCAGGAATCAGATGAACACCGGGGAGCTGTTTTTT; CDR3 protein: CASRNQMNTGELFF
clone size: .; D gene: TRBD1; V gene: TRBV29-1; J gene: TRBJ2-4; CDR3 DNA: TGCAGCGTTAAATCGGACAGGGGGGGAAACATTCAGTACTTC; CDR3 protein: CSVKSDRGGNIQYF
clone size: .; D gene: .; V gene: TRBV3-1; J gene: TRBJ2-1; CDR3 DNA: TGTGCCAGCAGCCAAGAAACCGAGCAGTTCTTC; CDR3 protein: CASSQETEQFF
clone size: .; D gene: .; V gene: TRBV7-2; J gene: TRBJ1-4; CDR3 DNA: TGTGCCAGCAGCCCTGCCCGAAGGACAGCAAATGAAAAACTGTTTTTT; CDR3 protein: CASSPARRTANEKLFF
clone size: .; D gene: .; V gene: TRBV26; J gene: TRBJ2-6; CDR3 DNA: TGTGCCAGCCGGAGGGGCTCTGGGGCCAACGTCCTGACTTTC; CDR3 protein: CASRRGSGANVLTF
clone size: many; D gene: TRBD2; V gene: TRBV19; J gene: TRBJ2-7; CDR3 DNA: TGTGCCACCGGGACTAGCGGGCCCTACGAGCAGTACTTC; CDR3 protein: CATGTSGPYEQYF
clone size: many; D gene: TRBD2; V gene: TRBV13; J gene: TRBJ2-1; CDR3 DNA: TGTGCCAGCAGCTTACCGGGGGGAGGGTACAATGAGCAGTTCTTC; CDR3 protein: CASSLPGGGYNEQFF
clone size: many; D gene: .; V gene: TRBV3-1; J gene: TRBJ2-7; CDR3 DNA: TGTGCCAGCAGCCGCCGGGACAGAATAAAGCGGGGCACGGGGGACGAGCAGTACTTC; CDR3 protein: CASSRRDRIKRGTGDEQYF
clone size: many; D gene: TRBD1; V gene: TRBV24-1; J gene: TRBJ2-5; CDR3 DNA: TGTGCCACCAGTGACCCCACAGGGGAACAAGAGACCCAGTACTTC; CDR3 protein: CATSDPTGEQETQYF
clone size: many; D gene: TRBD2; V gene: TRBV2; J gene: TRBJ2-2; CDR3 DNA: TGTGCCAGCAGGCCCGGACTAGCAGCCGGGGAGCTGTTTTTT; CDR3 protein: CASRPGLAAGELFF
clone size: many; D gene: .; V gene: TRBV6-6; J gene: TRBJ2-1; CDR3 DNA: TGTGCCAGCAGTTACTCACCCGGGGAGCAGTTCTTC; CDR3 protein: CASSYSPGEQFF
clone size: many; D gene: TRBD1; V gene: TRBV14; J gene: TRBJ2-7; CDR3 DNA: TGTGCCAGCAGCCAGCGGGACAGGGGGCTTGCTGAGCAGTACTTC; CDR3 protein: CASSQRDRGLAEQYF
clone size: many; D gene: .; V gene: TRBV24-1; J gene: TRBJ2-2; CDR3 DNA: TGTGCCACCAGTGACCGGACCGGGGGGAACACCGGGGAGCTGTTTTTT; CDR3 protein: CATSDRTGGNTGELFF
clone size: many; D gene: .; V gene: TRBV2; J gene: TRBJ2-3; CDR3 DNA: TGTGCCAGCAGGAAAGAAACTAGAGGGGGAACCACAGATACGCAGTATTTT; CDR3 protein: CASRKETRGGTTDTQYF
clone size: medium-sized; D gene: TRBD2; V gene: TRBV5-6; J gene: TRBJ2-4; CDR3 DNA: TGTGCCAGCAGCTCTAGCGGGAGGCGGCACATTCAGTACTTC; CDR3 protein: CASSSSGRRHIQYF
clone size: many; D gene: TRBD1; V gene: TRBV2; J gene: TRBJ1-3; CDR3 DNA: TGTGCCAGCTTTCGAAGCGACAGGGGCTCTGGAAACACCATATATTTT; CDR3 protein: CASFRSDRGSGNTIYF